The T cell receptor beta chain under discussion was sequenced for a study of cytotoxic CD8 clonotypes in ibrutinib-treated CLL. Study background: Of the patients, 11 were relapsed/refractory, about 15 treatment-naive and 17 to 18 IGHV unmutated. Partial response was seen in approximately 24 patients and complete response in 2; after median around 5.5 years, about 14 stayed remitted, about 12 progressed.

Depth targeted 1 in 200,000 to 1 in 1 million T cells, averaging approximately 9.3x coverage per clonotype. Produced via immunoSEQ multiplex PCR; TCRdb's table is partial and in-frame only. The sample gives roughly 150,000 clones, roughly four fifths of which show up once; about 4.5% is in the top ten. In regard to this clone: Its antigen is not known.

Notes on the study in general: The study found baseline clonality above age-matched healthy donors, tracking circulating CD8+ T-cell counts.

The CDR3 runs 14 residues. Germline CDR1 is SQVTM and CDR2 is ANQGSEA. The ends were cut back, 2 bases at V and 8 bases at J, with 18 bases in the middle. This specimen consisted of PBMCs, obtained after 24 months of ibrutinib treatment. The chain carries TRBV29-1 and TRBJ1-1; D might be TRBD1 (5 bases). The sequence came from a human donor with chronic lymphocytic leukemia. The CDR3 here is CSVERGGGGVEAFF. In nucleotides, the CDR3 is TGCAGCGTTGAAAGAGGTGGCGGGGGAGTAGAAGCTTTCTTT.